The source of this T cell receptor beta chain is a study of blood T cell repertoires in COVID-19. Profiling relied on immunoSEQ multiplex PCR, and the TCRdb table lists in-frame clones only, not all of them. The profile shows some 38,000 clones, roughly 80% of them singletons. This receptor was taken from a man aged 60 to 75 in a cohort sampled during active COVID-19. Material for sequencing was peripheral blood.

The DNA for the CDR3 is TGTGCCAGCAGCTTAACCCTCACAGGGGGGGTTAGGGAAAAACTGTTTTTT. Amino acids: CASSLTLTGGVREKLFF. The rearrangement uses TRBV7-9 and TRBJ1-4; TRBD1 agrees at 8 bases. Germline values: CDR1 SEHNR, CDR2 FQNEAQ (reference sequence). V gave up 2 bases and J gave up 8 bases; unmatched junction bases: 13. The CDR3 covers 17 residues.